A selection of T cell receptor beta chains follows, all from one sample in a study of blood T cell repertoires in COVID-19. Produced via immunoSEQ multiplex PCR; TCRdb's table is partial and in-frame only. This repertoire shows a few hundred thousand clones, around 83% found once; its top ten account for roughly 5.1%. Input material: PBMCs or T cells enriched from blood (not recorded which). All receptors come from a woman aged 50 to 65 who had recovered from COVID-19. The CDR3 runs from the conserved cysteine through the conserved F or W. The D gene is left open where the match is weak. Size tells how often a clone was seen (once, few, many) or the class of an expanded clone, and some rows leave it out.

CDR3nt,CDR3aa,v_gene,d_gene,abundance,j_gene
TGTGCCAGCTCGCTACAAACACCGGGACAGGGGGCGGACTATGGCTACACCTTC,CASSLQTPGQGADYGYTF,TRBV18,TRBD1,-,TRBJ1-2
TGCAGTGCTAGTGGGGAGGGGGGCTATGGCTACACCTTC,CSASGEGGYGYTF,TRBV20-1,-,-,TRBJ1-2
TGCAGCGTTGGGAGTTCGAACACCGGGGAGCTGTTTTTT,CSVGSSNTGELFF,TRBV29-1,-,-,TRBJ2-2
TGTGCCAGCAGTGATCGAGGCGGGAGTTCGAGGAATGAGCAGTTCTTC,CASSDRGGSSRNEQFF,TRBV2,TRBD2,-,TRBJ2-1
TGTGCCAGCAGCCCGAAACGTGGGACTTCCTACGAGCAGTACTTC,CASSPKRGTSYEQYF,TRBV5-4,-,few,TRBJ2-7
TGTGCCAGCAGCCTAGGCGGGGGTTCCTACGAGCAGTACTTC,CASSLGGGSYEQYF,TRBV3-1/TRBV3-2,TRBD2,-,TRBJ2-7
TGCAGCGTTAACCAGGGGTTCGGGACTAACTATGGCTACACCTTC,CSVNQGFGTNYGYTF,TRBV29-1,-,-,TRBJ1-2
TGTGCCAGCAGCCTCCAGGGGGCCATATACGAGCAGTACTTC,CASSLQGAIYEQYF,TRBV6-6,TRBD1,-,TRBJ2-7
TGTGCCAGCAGCTTAGGGGAGGCCAACTATGGCTACACCTTC,CASSLGEANYGYTF,TRBV7-9,-,-,TRBJ1-2
TGTGCCAGCAGCTTAGCCGGGGGGATCACAGATACGCAGTATTTT,CASSLAGGITDTQYF,TRBV11-2,TRBD2,once,TRBJ2-3
TGTGCCAGCAGTCGCCGACGGACAGGGGCCTACGAGCAGTACTTC,CASSRRRTGAYEQYF,TRBV28,TRBD1,few,TRBJ2-7
TGTGCCAGCAGCCTGCTGAGCGGGAGTAGTAGGTACGAGCAGTACTTC,CASSLLSGSSRYEQYF,TRBV2,TRBD2,-,TRBJ2-7
TGTGCCAGCACCGGGGGGCAGAGAAACGAGCAGTACTTC,CASTGGQRNEQYF,TRBV5-4,-,-,TRBJ2-7
TGTGCCACCAGCTGGACAGGGGGTAATGAAAAACTGTTTTTT,CATSWTGGNEKLFF,TRBV15,TRBD1,-,TRBJ1-4
TGCAGCGTCGCACAGGGCGTGGGGGAGCTGTTTTTT,CSVAQGVGELFF,TRBV29-1,-,-,TRBJ2-2
TGTGCCAGTAGTATCCGGGGGAGCGGGTTATACTATGGCTACACCTTC,CASSIRGSGLYYGYTF,TRBV19,-,-,TRBJ1-2
TGTGCCAGCAGCTTAAGGCAGGGGGCCTTCTACGAGCAGTACTTC,CASSLRQGAFYEQYF,TRBV7-8,TRBD1,-,TRBJ2-7
TGTGCCAGCAGCTTAGACCCCTATCGGGCCCTCCACTTT,CASSLDPYRALHF,TRBV11-2,-,-,TRBJ1-6
TGTGCCAGCAGCAGTTCGGTTGCTAAGGGAGATAGCAATCAGCCCCAGCATTTT,CASSSSVAKGDSNQPQHF,TRBV7-2,-,-,TRBJ1-5
TGTGCCACAAAGGGGACAGAGCGAGCACCCCTCCACTTT,CATKGTERAPLHF,TRBV7-9,TRBD1,-,TRBJ1-6
TGTGCCAGCAGCTTAGATTCGGGCAGGGGGGACGAGCAGTACTTC,CASSLDSGRGDEQYF,TRBV7-6,-,-,TRBJ2-7
TGTGCCAGCAGCTTATTCGGGGGAGGAGAGACCCAGTACTTC,CASSLFGGGETQYF,TRBV11-3,-,-,TRBJ2-5
TGCGCCAGCAGAGCTTGGCCCAGTGGTAGCGCAGATACGCAGTATTTT,CASRAWPSGSADTQYF,TRBV5-1,-,-,TRBJ2-3
TGTGCCAGCAGCCATACTAGCACGCGGGATGAGCTGTTTTTT,CASSHTSTRDELFF,TRBV3-1/TRBV3-2,-,-,TRBJ2-2
TGTGCCAGTAGTAGTGGAGGGGCGATCACCATATATTTT,CASSSGGAITIYF,TRBV19,-,-,TRBJ1-3
TGTGCCAGCAGCAATCTAGCGGGAGGAGGAAGAGAGACCCAGTACTTC,CASSNLAGGGRETQYF,TRBV7-2,TRBD2,-,TRBJ2-5
TGTGCCAGCAGCCACGAGACTAGCGGGAGCGTAGTCGGGGAGCTGTTTTTT,CASSHETSGSVVGELFF,TRBV5-4,TRBD2,-,TRBJ2-2
TGCAGCCTGCGACGGGACACAGATACGCAGTATTTT,CSLRRDTDTQYF,TRBV29-1,-,-,TRBJ2-3
TGCGCCAGCAGCTTAAAAGCGGGAGGAATAGGTGAGCAGTACTTC,CASSLKAGGIGEQYF,TRBV5-1,TRBD2,-,TRBJ2-7
TGTGCCAGCAGCCCCCCAAAGACAGGGGTCAACACTGAAGCTTTCTTT,CASSPPKTGVNTEAFF,TRBV5-4,TRBD1,-,TRBJ1-1
TGCGCCAGCAGCTTGGGGGGCTCCAACATCAATGAAAAACTGTTTTTT,CASSLGGSNINEKLFF,TRBV5-1,-,-,TRBJ1-4
TGTGCCAGCAGCCAGGACAGGGTCCCCGACTATGGCTACACCTTC,CASSQDRVPDYGYTF,TRBV11-2,TRBD1,once,TRBJ1-2
TGTGCCAGCAGCCCGAACAGGGGGACTTCAGGGAACCCTGAAGCTTTCTTT,CASSPNRGTSGNPEAFF,TRBV11-3,TRBD1,-,TRBJ1-1
TGCGCCAGCAGCCAAGTATCAGGGAGGATTTATGGCTACACCTTC,CASSQVSGRIYGYTF,TRBV4-1,-,-,TRBJ1-2
TGTGCCAGCAGTCCCAACTACAACACCGGGGAGCTGTTTTTT,CASSPNYNTGELFF,TRBV27,-,-,TRBJ2-2
TGTGCCAGCAGCTTGGGGACGGACAGGGGTGGTGAAAAACTGTTTTTT,CASSLGTDRGGEKLFF,TRBV5-4,TRBD1,few,TRBJ1-4
TGTGCCTGGAGTGACAGGGACAATCAGCCCCAGCATTTT,CAWSDRDNQPQHF,TRBV30,-,-,TRBJ1-5
TGCGCCAGCAGCCCCCTCCCGGGCAGGGCTAATGAGCAGTTCTTC,CASSPLPGRANEQFF,TRBV5-1,-,-,TRBJ2-1
TGTGCCAGCAGCCTGACAGAGGAATCTGAAAAACTGTTTTTT,CASSLTEESEKLFF,TRBV13,-,-,TRBJ1-4
TGCGCCAGCAGTCAAAAACAGGGGGCAAATTCACCCCTCCACTTT,CASSQKQGANSPLHF,TRBV23-1,TRBD1,-,TRBJ1-6
TGTGCCAGCAGCCAAGTCGCTAGCGGGACTACCTACGAGCAGTACTTC,CASSQVASGTTYEQYF,TRBV4-2,TRBD2,-,TRBJ2-7
TGTGCCAGCAGTTACTCGAGGGCGGGGGGATACAATGAGCAGTTCTTC,CASSYSRAGGYNEQFF,TRBV6-5,TRBD2,-,TRBJ2-1
TGTGCCAGCAACTGGGGGGCGGGAGACACAGATACGCAGTATTTT,CASNWGAGDTDTQYF,TRBV5-5,-,-,TRBJ2-3
TGTGCCAGCAGTCCACCGGGACTCCCCAGCAACAATGAGCAGTTCTTC,CASSPPGLPSNNEQFF,TRBV28,-,-,TRBJ2-1
TGTGCCAGCAGTTCAATATGGGAGAAGAACACTGAAGCTTTCTTT,CASSSIWEKNTEAFF,TRBV6-5,-,-,TRBJ1-1
TGTGCCAGCAGCCAAGGGACTAGCCCCCCCGGGGAGCTGTTTTTT,CASSQGTSPPGELFF,TRBV4-2,TRBD2,-,TRBJ2-2
TGTGCCAGCAGCCAAACGTTCCGGGGCGGGAGTACGTACAATGAGCAGTTCTTC,CASSQTFRGGSTYNEQFF,TRBV4-2,TRBD2,-,TRBJ2-1
TGTGCCACCAGCCTTTGGGCAGGGTTGCGTTACACTGAAGCTTTCTTT,CATSLWAGLRYTEAFF,TRBV15,-,-,TRBJ1-1
TGTGCCACCAGCGAGCGGGGGAGCTCCTACAATGAGCAGTTCTTC,CATSERGSSYNEQFF,TRBV15,TRBD2,-,TRBJ2-1
TGTGCCACCAGATTAGGGGTGAACACTGAAGCTTTCTTT,CATRLGVNTEAFF,TRBV15,-,-,TRBJ1-1
TGTGCCAGTAGTAGACAGGTAACCCCCTCCGATTATGGCTACACCTTC,CASSRQVTPSDYGYTF,TRBV19,-,-,TRBJ1-2
TGTGCCAGCAGTTACCGGACAGGGAAACCCTACGAGCAGTACTTC,CASSYRTGKPYEQYF,TRBV6-5,TRBD1,once,TRBJ2-7
TGTGCCAGCAGCTTAGTGGGACTAGCAAGCACCGGGGAGCTGTTTTTT,CASSLVGLASTGELFF,TRBV7-2,TRBD2,-,TRBJ2-2
TGTGCCAGCAGTTGGGTTAGCGCGTACGAGCAGTACTTC,CASSWVSAYEQYF,TRBV6-2/TRBV6-3,-,-,TRBJ2-7
TGTGCCAGCAGCTTAGGGGGACCGGGACAGGGTTATGAAAAACTGTTTTTT,CASSLGGPGQGYEKLFF,TRBV7-9,TRBD1,-,TRBJ1-4
TGTGCCAGCAGTCCTTTCACAGGGCAGGAGACCCAGTACTTC,CASSPFTGQETQYF,TRBV27,-,-,TRBJ2-5
TGTGCCAGCAGTTTGGGATCGGGAGGTGAGCAGTTCTTC,CASSLGSGGEQFF,TRBV27,TRBD2,-,TRBJ2-1
TGTGCCAGCAGCAACGACAGGGTCAGGATGAACACTGAAGCTTTCTTT,CASSNDRVRMNTEAFF,TRBV7-9,TRBD1,-,TRBJ1-1
TGTGCCAGCAGCGCGGGAGACTTCACGCAAGAGACCCAGTACTTC,CASSAGDFTQETQYF,TRBV11-3,TRBD2,-,TRBJ2-5